This T cell receptor (beta chain) was profiled in a study of T-cell reconstitution after alpha-beta-depleted transplantation in children. Whole-study results and caveats: Day-60 TCRbeta diversity that was high in some patients was derived from surviving recipient T cells and thymic progenitors. The authors attributed T-cell counts and diversity one year after transplant mostly to newly produced T cells. Reported findings indicate that, about two months after transplant, alpha-beta T cells came from several hundred expanded clones, which were derived from non-depleted graft cells.

The TCRbeta library incorporated unique molecular identifiers. TCRdb recomputed calls from the PCR reads with MiXCR, one row per CDR3 protein. The table has around 670,000 distinct CDR3 sequences, under 15% seen once. This clonotype was detected many times. Its target is unknown. The sequencing here drew on PBMCs, taken before TCRalphabeta/CD19-depleted stem cell transplant. The receptor was derived from a girl aged 2 to 9 with congenital amegakaryocytic thrombocytopenia, due to receive a stem cell transplant.

The CDR3 reads CASGGGVNTGELFF. The CDR3 DNA is TGCGCCAGCGGCGGCGGAGTCAACACCGGGGAGCTGTTTTTT. The rearrangement uses TRBV5-1 and TRBJ2-2; no clear D. Germline lookup yields CDR1 SGHRS and CDR2 YFSETQ. With 7 bases removed from V and 2 bases from J, the gap between germline ends came to 12 bases. The CDR3 runs 14 residues.